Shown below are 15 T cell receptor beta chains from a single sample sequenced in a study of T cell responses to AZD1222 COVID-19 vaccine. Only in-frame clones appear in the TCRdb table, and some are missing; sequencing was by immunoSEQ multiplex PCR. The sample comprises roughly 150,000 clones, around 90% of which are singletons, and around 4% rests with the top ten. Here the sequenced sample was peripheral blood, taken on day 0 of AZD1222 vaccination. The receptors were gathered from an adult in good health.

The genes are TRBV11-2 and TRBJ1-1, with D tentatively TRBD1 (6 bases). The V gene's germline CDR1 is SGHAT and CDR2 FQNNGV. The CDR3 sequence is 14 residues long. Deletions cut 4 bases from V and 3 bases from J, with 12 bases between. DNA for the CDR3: TGTGCCAGCAGCTCCATTGGGGGGCACACTGAAGCTTTCTTT. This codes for CASSSIGGHTEAFF.

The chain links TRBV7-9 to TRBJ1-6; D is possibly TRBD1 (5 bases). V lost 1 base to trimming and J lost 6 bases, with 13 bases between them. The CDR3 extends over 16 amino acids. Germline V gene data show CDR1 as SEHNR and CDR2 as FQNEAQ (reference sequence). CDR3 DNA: TGTGCCAGCAGCTTAGGATACGACAGACCTAATTCACCCCTCCACTTT. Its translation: CASSLGYDRPNSPLHF.

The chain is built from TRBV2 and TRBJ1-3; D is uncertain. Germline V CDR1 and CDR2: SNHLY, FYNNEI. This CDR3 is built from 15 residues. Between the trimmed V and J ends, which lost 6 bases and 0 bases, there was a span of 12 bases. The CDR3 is CASSAGQLSGNTIYF. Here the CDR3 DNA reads TGTGCCAGCAGCGCCGGGCAGCTCTCTGGAAACACCATATATTTT.

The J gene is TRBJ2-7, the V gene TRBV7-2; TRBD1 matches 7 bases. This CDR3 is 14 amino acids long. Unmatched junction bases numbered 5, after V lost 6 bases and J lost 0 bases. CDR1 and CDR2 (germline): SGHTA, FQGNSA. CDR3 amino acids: CASRETGTSYEQYF. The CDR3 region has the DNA TGTGCCAGCAGGGAGACAGGGACCTCCTACGAGCAGTACTTC.

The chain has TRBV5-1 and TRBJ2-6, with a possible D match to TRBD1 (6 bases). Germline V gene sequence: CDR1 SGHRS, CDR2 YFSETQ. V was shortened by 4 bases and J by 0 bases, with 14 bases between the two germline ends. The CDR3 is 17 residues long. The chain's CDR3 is CASSPEDSYSGANVLTF. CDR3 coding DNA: TGCGCCAGCAGCCCCGAGGACAGCTACTCTGGGGCCAACGTCCTGACTTTC.

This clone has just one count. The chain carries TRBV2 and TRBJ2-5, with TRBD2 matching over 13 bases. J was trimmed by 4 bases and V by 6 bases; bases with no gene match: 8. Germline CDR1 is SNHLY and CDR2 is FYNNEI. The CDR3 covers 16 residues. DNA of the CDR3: TGTGCCAGCAGGACTAGCGGGAGGATGGGGCCAGAGACCCAGTACTTC. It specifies CASRTSGRMGPETQYF.

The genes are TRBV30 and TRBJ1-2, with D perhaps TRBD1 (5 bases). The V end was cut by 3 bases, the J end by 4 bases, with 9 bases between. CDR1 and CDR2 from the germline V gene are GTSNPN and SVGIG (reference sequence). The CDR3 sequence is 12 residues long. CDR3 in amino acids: CAWRGPSYGYTF. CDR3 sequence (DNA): TGTGCCTGGAGGGGACCTTCCTATGGCTACACCTTC. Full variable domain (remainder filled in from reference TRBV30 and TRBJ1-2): SQTIHQWPATLVQPVGSPLSLECTVEGTSNPNLYWYRQAAGRGLQLLFYSVGIGQISSEVPQNLSASRPQDRQFILSSKKLLLSDSGFYLCAWRGPSYGYTFGSGTRLTVV.

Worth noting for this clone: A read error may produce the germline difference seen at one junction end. CDR3 residues: CASSLGFGTYEQYF. Here the CDR3 DNA reads TGTGCTAGCAGCTTAGGGTTCGGGACCTACGAGCAGTACTTC. This chain links TRBV7-7 with TRBJ2-7, with D tentatively TRBD2 (5 bases). The CDR3 is 14 residues long. The germline CDR1 and CDR2 sequences are SSHAT and FNYEAQ (reference sequence).

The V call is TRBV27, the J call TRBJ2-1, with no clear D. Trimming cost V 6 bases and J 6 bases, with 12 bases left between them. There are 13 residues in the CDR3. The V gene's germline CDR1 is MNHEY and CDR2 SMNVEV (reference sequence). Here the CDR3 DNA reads TGTGCCAGCAGATTTACCGTGAGCAATGAGCAGTTCTTC. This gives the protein CASRFTVSNEQFF.

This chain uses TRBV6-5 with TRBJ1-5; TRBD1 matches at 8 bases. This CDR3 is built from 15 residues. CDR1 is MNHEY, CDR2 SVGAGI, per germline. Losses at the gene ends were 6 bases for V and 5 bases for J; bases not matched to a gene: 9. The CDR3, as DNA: TGTGCCAGCAGACGGGACAGGCTCTGGGATCAGCCCCAGCATTTT. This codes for CASRRDRLWDQPQHF.

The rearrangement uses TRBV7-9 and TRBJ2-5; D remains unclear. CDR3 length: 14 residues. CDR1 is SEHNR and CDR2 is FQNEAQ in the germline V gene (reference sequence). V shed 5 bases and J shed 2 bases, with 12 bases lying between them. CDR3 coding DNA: TGTGCCAGCAGCCGCTTTTGGGCTCAAGAGACCCAGTACTTC. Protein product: CASSRFWAQETQYF.

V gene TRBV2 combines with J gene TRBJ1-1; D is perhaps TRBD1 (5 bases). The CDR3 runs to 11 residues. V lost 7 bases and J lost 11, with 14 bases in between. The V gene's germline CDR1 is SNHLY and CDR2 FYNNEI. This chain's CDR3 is CASTPWGWAFF. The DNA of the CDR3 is TGTGCCAGCACCCCATGGGGGTGGGCTTTCTTT.

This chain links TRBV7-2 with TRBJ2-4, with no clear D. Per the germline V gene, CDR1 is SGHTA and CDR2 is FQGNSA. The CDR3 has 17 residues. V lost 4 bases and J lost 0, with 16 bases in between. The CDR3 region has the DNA TGTGCCAGCAGCTCCGCGTCCGGGCCGCCAGCCAAAAACATTCAGTACTTC. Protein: CASSSASGPPAKNIQYF.

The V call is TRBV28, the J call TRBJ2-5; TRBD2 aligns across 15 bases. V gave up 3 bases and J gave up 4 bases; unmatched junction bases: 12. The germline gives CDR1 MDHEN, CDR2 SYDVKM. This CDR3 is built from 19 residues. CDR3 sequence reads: CASSFSSPGLAGGLETQYF. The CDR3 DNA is TGTGCCAGCAGTTTCTCTTCACCGGGACTAGCGGGAGGATTAGAGACCCAGTACTTC.

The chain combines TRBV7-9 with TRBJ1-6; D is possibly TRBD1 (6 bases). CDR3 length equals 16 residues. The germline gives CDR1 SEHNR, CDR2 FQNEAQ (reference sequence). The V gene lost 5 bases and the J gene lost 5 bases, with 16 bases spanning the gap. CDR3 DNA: TGTGCCAGCAGCCGCGCCCCCGGGGACAATAATTCACCCCTCCACTTT. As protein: CASSRAPGDNNSPLHF.